The 32 T cell receptor beta chains below all came from one sample that was sequenced in a study of breast tumors, draining lymph nodes, adjacent tissues (dated by TCRdb to 2016 to 2017). Lymph node samples were obtained from the axillary draining lymph nodes of breast cancer patients. Library construction relied on multiplex PCR. Sequencer: Illumina HiSeq 2000. Starting from the raw public reads, TCRdb applied fastp trimming at Q25, assembled clones with MiXCR and retained in-frame beta chains. Each entry is one CDR3 protein sequence, shown with its most common DNA and genes. In this sample the table shows about 300,000 distinct CDR3 sequences, roughly 31% of which occur a single time. Over 0.95% of the sample belongs to the ten largest clones. The sample consisted of axillary lymph node tissue. These receptor sequences come from a female donor with breast cancer. Some clones in this sample may be carry-over from other donors' samples.

This chain connects TRBV20-1 to TRBJ2-1; D is unresolved. Germline loops: CDR1 DFQATT, CDR2 SNEGSKA (reference sequence). V was cut by 6 bases and J by 6 bases, with 21 bases left in between. This CDR3 has 15 residues. Written as DNA, the CDR3 is TGCAGTGCAACGAAGCCGGGCCGCCCCTGCAATGAGCAGTTCTTC. It specifies CSATKPGRPCNEQFF.

This clonotype was recorded at least ten times. The gene calls are TRBV20-1 and TRBJ2-7, with 9 bases matching TRBD1. Germline V gene data show CDR1 as DFQATT and CDR2 as SNEGSKA (reference sequence). V lost 5 bases to trimming and J lost 5 bases; unmatched junction nucleotides: 16. The CDR3 runs 16 residues. The CDR3 nucleotides are TGCAGTGCTTCTCCGATAAGGACAGGGGTGTCCGACGAGCAGTACTTC. It yields the protein CSASPIRTGVSDEQYF.

In DNA form, the CDR3 reads TGTGCCAGCAGGCCGACTAGCGGGAGGGGCGAGCAGTACTTC. Translating it yields CASRPTSGRGEQYF. The chain uses TRBV6-5 and TRBJ2-7; 14 bases map to TRBD2. The CDR3 is made up of 14 amino acids. Per germline, CDR1 MNHEY and CDR2 SVGAGI. V lost 6 bases to trimming and J lost 6 bases; unmatched junction nucleotides: 4.

A remark on this clonotype: A read error is likely, as this CDR3 ends without the conserved phenylalanine or tryptophan. The rearrangement links TRBV25-1 to TRBJ1-2; possibly TRBD1 for D (6 bases). Germline CDR1 and CDR2: MGHDK and SYGVNS. The CDR3 totals 13 residues. V lost 3 bases and J 8 bases, leaving 13 bases between the germline ends. CDR3 loop: CASSDSRGGGYTL. CDR3 bases: TGTGCCAGCAGTGATAGCAGGGGTGGCGGCTACACCCTC.

For this clonotype: A much bigger clone sits one base away, suggesting this may be a read error. The chain recombines TRBV6-1 with TRBJ2-7, with 7 nucleotides matching TRBD2. Germline V CDR1 and CDR2: MNHNS, SASEGT. This CDR3 region has 15 residues. The J segment lost 8 bases and the V segment lost 5 bases, leaving 15 bases of the junction unmatched. CDR3 sequence (DNA): TGTGCCAGCAGTCCCGGGACTACGCACACTTACAAGCAGTACTTC. Translating gives CASSPGTTHTYKQYF.

A remark on this clonotype: It may be a read error: a sequence one base away is much more abundant. V usage is TRBV12-3 or TRBV12-4 and J usage is TRBJ2-2; D perhaps matches TRBD2 (7 bases). The CDR3 sequence is 14 residues long. CDR3: CVSIEGGFTGELFF. In nucleotides, the CDR3 is TGTGTCAGCATAGAGGGGGGGTTCACCGGGGAGCTGTTTTTT.

Ten or more counts support this clonotype. The V and J genes are TRBV5-1 and TRBJ2-2, with 9 bases aligning to TRBD1. The germline V gene has CDR1 SGHRS and CDR2 YFSETQ. This CDR3 has 16 amino acids. Trimming removed 1 base from V and 6 bases from J; junction bases left unmatched: 7. As DNA, the CDR3 is TGCGCCAGCAGCTTGAGCGGACAGGGGAGCGCCGGGGAGCTGTTTTTT. This sequence encodes CASSLSGQGSAGELFF.

The chain links TRBV20-1 to TRBJ1-4; TRBD1 aligns across 10 bases. Germline assignment: CDR1 DFQATT and CDR2 SNEGSKA (reference sequence). This CDR3 region has 17 residues. The V segment lost 1 base and the J segment 0 bases; nucleotides outside the gene matches: 5. The CDR3 region is CSARAGTGVATNEKLFF. The CDR3 coding sequence is TGCAGTGCTAGAGCCGGGACAGGGGTAGCAACTAATGAAAAACTGTTTTTT.

This clonotype was found many times. The chain joins TRBV11-3 to TRBJ2-1, with 13 bases that match TRBD2. The CDR3 runs to 15 residues. CDR1 SGHNT and CDR2 YENEEA come from the germline V gene. Trimming cost V 5 bases and J 9 bases; bases outside gene matches: 7. The CDR3 reads CASSPILAGGTEQFF. Written as DNA, the CDR3 is TGTGCCAGCAGCCCCATACTAGCGGGAGGGACTGAGCAGTTCTTC. The full variable domain, with the rest looked up from reference TRBV11-3 and TRBJ2-1, is EAGVVQSPRYKIIEKKQPVAFWCNPISGHNTLYWYLQNLGQGPELLIRYENEEAVDDSQLPKDRFSAERLKGVDSTLKIQPAELGDSAVYLCASSPILAGGTEQFFGPGTRLTVL.

The sample holds many counts of this clonotype. The chain has TRBV6-1 and TRBJ2-3; D uncertain. CDR3 length equals 12 residues. Germline V lookup: CDR1 MNHNS, CDR2 SASEGT. Trimming stripped 11 bases from V and 2 bases from J, with 11 bases between. In DNA, the CDR3 is TGTGCCCTCAGGCAGCCCACAGATACGCAGTATTTT. It codes for CALRQPTDTQYF.

V is TRBV25-1 and J is TRBJ1-4; 10 nucleotides align to TRBD1. The germline CDR1 and CDR2 sequences are MGHDK and SYGVNS. The CDR3 is made up of 15 amino acids. Unmatched junction bases numbered 7, after V lost 4 bases and J lost 8 bases. This CDR3 is CASSARTGGREKLFF. CDR3 bases: TGTGCCAGCAGTGCGAGGACAGGGGGGCGGGAAAAACTGTTTTTT.

There are many counts of this clonotype. The chain combines TRBV6-5 with TRBJ1-2; TRBD1 might be the D (6 bases). Trimming removed 0 bases at V and 4 bases at J, with 9 bases between. The germline CDR1 and CDR2 sequences are MNHEY and SVGAGI. There are 14 residues in the CDR3. The CDR3 loop reads CASSYSDRSYGYTF. The CDR3 DNA is TGTGCCAGCAGTTACTCCGACAGGAGCTATGGCTACACCTTC.

CDR3 loop: CSVYRELTKNTEAFF. The CDR3 coding sequence is TGCAGCGTGTACAGAGAACTGACAAAGAACACTGAAGCTTTCTTT. The chain is built from TRBV29-1 and TRBJ1-1; D gene ambiguous. V gave up 6 bases and J gave up 1 base, with 18 bases separating them. This CDR3 spans 15 amino acids. Germline CDR1 SQVTM, CDR2 ANQGSEA.

Ten or more counts support this clonotype. This rearrangement joins TRBV20-1 to TRBJ2-7; 7 nucleotides match TRBD1. CDR1 is DFQATT and CDR2 is SNEGSKA in the germline V gene (reference sequence). J was trimmed by 0 bases and V by 2 bases; bases with no gene match: 16. The CDR3 spans 18 residues. Here the CDR3 DNA reads TGCAGTGCTAGACAGTGGGACAGACACCTTACCGTCTCCTACGAGCAGTACTTC. This codes for CSARQWDRHLTVSYEQYF.

The chain recombines TRBV7-9 with TRBJ1-4; TRBD1 matches at 9 bases. J was trimmed by 4 bases and V by 3 bases; bases with no gene match: 6. The CDR3 has 16 amino acids. Germline loops: CDR1 SEHNR, CDR2 FQNEAQ (reference sequence). The CDR3 protein is CASSLIDRGFNEKLFF. Here the CDR3 DNA reads TGTGCCAGCAGCTTGATTGACAGGGGGTTTAATGAAAAACTGTTTTTT.

This clonotype was seen once. V gene TRBV24-1 combines with J gene TRBJ2-3, with 11 bases lining up with TRBD2. CDR1 and CDR2 from the germline V gene are KGHDR and SFDVKD. This CDR3 is 17 amino acids long. With 4 bases clipped from V and 2 bases from J, the junction kept 7 bases outside the gene matches. The CDR3 DNA is TGTGCCACCAGTGACCCGGGACTAGCGGAACACACAGATACGCAGTATTTT. Amino acids: CATSDPGLAEHTDTQYF.

The chain uses TRBV19 and TRBJ2-3; 12 nucleotides agree with TRBD2. Unmatched junction bases numbered 12, after V lost 7 bases and J lost 4 bases. Per germline, CDR1 LNHDA and CDR2 SQIVND (reference sequence). This CDR3 is 17 amino acids long. CDR3 sequence: CASMRTSGASTPDTQYF. CDR3 nucleotides: TGTGCCAGTATGAGGACTAGCGGGGCCTCTACTCCAGATACGCAGTATTTT.

V usage is TRBV6-5 and J usage is TRBJ2-7; D possibly uses TRBD1 or TRBD2 (5 bases each). Between the trimmed V and J ends, which lost 5 bases and 2 bases, there was a span of 16 bases. The length of the CDR3 is 15 residues. Germline CDR1 MNHEY, CDR2 SVGAGI. The CDR3 bases are TGTGCCAGCAGTCACCTAGGCTTGGGGGCCTACGAGCAGTACTTC. Its protein is CASSHLGLGAYEQYF.

This clonotype was found a few times. Possible read error: a much larger clone is one base away. The chain recombines TRBV11-2 with TRBJ2-1; tentatively, D is TRBD1 (5 bases). CDR3 size: 13 residues. Germline-derived CDR1 and CDR2 are SGHAT and FQNNGV. V was cut by 1 base and J by 9 bases, with 10 bases left in between. The CDR3 region has the DNA TGTGCCAGCAGCTTAGTCAGGGTCACTGAGCAGTTCTTC. This codes for CASSLVRVTEQFF.

A word on this clonotype: Possible read error: a much larger clone is one base away. The chain uses TRBV7-9 and TRBJ2-6, with 13 bases identical to TRBD2. The germline V gene encodes CDR1 SEHNR and CDR2 FQNEAQ (reference sequence). CDR3 length: 19 residues. The CDR3 is CASKPGTSGTSSGPNVLTF. In DNA, the CDR3 is TGTGCCAGCAAACCCGGGACTAGCGGGACGAGCTCTGGGCCCAACGTCCTGACTTTC.

This clonotype came up once. Since a much larger clone is just one base distant, this may be a read error. V usage is TRBV11-2 and J usage is TRBJ1-2; a possible D gene is TRBD1 (5 bases). The V and J ends lost 1 base and 10 bases respectively, with 13 bases between them. This CDR3 region has 13 residues. Germline V lookup: CDR1 SGHAT, CDR2 FQNNGV. CDR3 nucleotides: TGTGCCAGCAGCTTAGGGGGGGGTGGCGCCTACACCTTC. It encodes CASSLGGGGAYTF.

This clonotype has ten or more counts. The chain is built from TRBV11-2 and TRBJ2-7; 12 bases fit TRBD2. Germline CDR1 and CDR2: SGHAT and FQNNGV. J was trimmed by 9 bases and V by 3 bases; bases with no gene match: 6. This CDR3 comprises 14 residues. Here the CDR3 reads CASSLTSGGRAQYF. The CDR3 DNA is TGTGCCAGCAGCTTGACTAGCGGGGGCAGAGCGCAGTACTTC. Based on the CDR3 plus reference TRBV11-2 and TRBJ2-7, the full variable domain is EAGVAQSPRYKIIEKRQSVAFWCNPISGHATLYWYQQILGQGPKLLIQFQNNGVVDDSQLPKDRFSAERLKGVDSTLKIQPAKLEDSAVYLCASSLTSGGRAQYFGPGTRLTVT.

The table lists this clonotype with a few counts. The chain joins TRBV30 to TRBJ1-2, with 9 bases matching TRBD1. The CDR3 sequence is 14 residues long. Germline-derived CDR1 and CDR2 are GTSNPN and SVGIG (reference sequence). J was trimmed by 4 bases and V by 4 bases; bases with no gene match: 7. The CDR3 region is CAWNPDRGSYGYTF. In DNA form, the CDR3 reads TGTGCCTGGAACCCCGACAGGGGGAGCTATGGCTACACCTTC.

This clonotype was seen repeatedly, ten times or more. This chain links TRBV7-9 with TRBJ2-7; 8 bases line up with TRBD2. The length of the CDR3 is 15 residues. Looked up from germline, CDR1 is SEHNR and CDR2 is FQNEAQ (reference sequence). Trimming took 6 bases from V and 3 from J; bases not matched to a gene: 10. DNA for the CDR3: TGTGCCAGCAGGCCAAGCGGGAGAAGCATCTACGAGCAGTACTTC. Protein sequence: CASRPSGRSIYEQYF.

This clonotype was found many times. The chain is built from TRBV5-1 and TRBJ2-2; D perhaps matches TRBD1 (5 bases). Trimming stripped 2 bases from V and 3 bases from J, with 8 bases between. This CDR3 contains 14 residues. CDR1 is SGHRS, CDR2 YFSETQ, per germline. The CDR3 nucleotides are TGCGCCAGCAGCTTAAGCAGGGACACCGGGGAGCTGTTTTTT. Amino acids: CASSLSRDTGELFF. The full variable domain, completed using reference TRBV5-1 and TRBJ2-2, is KAGVTQTPRYLIKTRGQQVTLSCSPISGHRSVSWYQQTPGQGLQFLFEYFSETQRNKGNFPGRFSGRQFSNSRSEMNVSTLELGDSALYLCASSLSRDTGELFFGEGSRLTVL.

The chain is built from TRBV20-1 and TRBJ1-2; D is possibly TRBD1 (6 bases). The V gene lost 0 bases and the J gene lost 2 bases, with 28 bases spanning the gap. CDR3 size: 20 residues. Germline V gene sequence: CDR1 DFQATT, CDR2 SNEGSKA (reference sequence). The CDR3: CSARDFISSRQVHLNYGYTF. DNA of the CDR3: TGCAGTGCTAGAGATTTTATTTCCAGCAGACAGGTCCATTTGAACTATGGCTACACCTTC.

The V call is TRBV9, the J call TRBJ2-6; 8 bases align to TRBD2. The J segment lost 0 bases and the V segment lost 0 bases, leaving 5 bases of the junction unmatched. The germline CDR1 and CDR2 sequences are SGDLS and YYNGEE. This CDR3 region has 18 residues. The CDR3 DNA reads as TGTGCCAGCAGCGTAGGCGGGGGGCTCAGCTCTGGGGCCAACGTCCTGACTTTC. Protein sequence: CASSVGGGLSSGANVLTF.

This chain joins TRBV10-3 and TRBJ1-6, with D possibly TRBD1 on 5 matching bases. CDR1 and CDR2 (germline): ENHRY, SYGVKD. Trimming took off 6 bases at V and 8 bases at J, with 11 bases between the two ends. The length of the CDR3 is 13 residues. CDR3 sequence (DNA): TGTGCCATCAGGGGACGAGTTGATTCACCCCTCCACTTT. Its translation: CAIRGRVDSPLHF.

This clonotype came up many times. Here the CDR3 reads CASSGGQVGSNQPQHF. The CDR3 nucleotides are TGTGCCAGCAGCGGAGGACAGGTGGGAAGCAATCAGCCCCAGCATTTT. The chain has TRBV7-9 and TRBJ1-5, with 7 bases fitting TRBD1. Germline-derived CDR1 and CDR2 are SEHNR and FQNEAQ (reference sequence). V trimming: 5 bases; J trimming: 1 base; junction bases outside the gene matches: 8. CDR3 length: 16 amino acids.

CDR3 sequence reads: CASSPSTPDTQYF. Here the CDR3 DNA reads TGTGCCAGCAGTCCCAGCACCCCAGATACGCAGTATTTT. The chain couples TRBV6-5 to TRBJ2-3; D gene unclear. The V gene lost 5 bases and the J gene lost 4 bases, with 10 bases spanning the gap. The CDR3 has 13 amino acids. In germline, CDR1 is MNHEY, CDR2 SVGAGI.

The rearrangement joins TRBV6-4 to TRBJ2-6; D remains unclear. V gave up 0 bases and J gave up 4 bases, with 7 bases separating them. In germline, CDR1 is MRHNA, CDR2 SNTAGT. CDR3 length: 15 amino acids. Here the CDR3 reads CASSDSGYGANVLTF. The CDR3 bases are TGTGCCAGCAGTGACTCAGGGTACGGGGCCAACGTCCTGACTTTC.

This clonotype has a count of ten or more. The chain employs TRBV20-1 and TRBJ1-2, with D uncertain. Germline-derived CDR1 and CDR2 are DFQATT and SNEGSKA (reference sequence). With 1 base removed from V and 5 bases from J, the gap between germline ends came to 5 bases. The CDR3 contains 11 residues. CDR3 loop: CSARGGYGYTF. DNA for the CDR3: TGCAGTGCTAGAGGAGGGTATGGCTACACCTTC.